This note documents a single T cell receptor (beta chain) sequence. These data come from a study of cytomegalovirus exposure and HLA in healthy donors. The PCR contained 60 Vbeta and 13 Jbeta primers. Clones were read by immunoSEQ multiplex PCR, and TCRdb kept only the in-frame ones, dropping some. The sample contains 200,000 or so clones, about 79% of which appear only once. V shed 2 bases, J shed 0 bases, and the junction held 3 bases outside the gene matches. Germline-derived CDR1 and CDR2 are SGHNT and YYREEE (reference sequence). The CDR3 is 16 residues long. The genes are TRBV5-4 and TRBJ2-3, with TRBD2 identical over 10 bases. The sequencing input was PBMCs. The source of this sequence is a man between 18 and 35 years old in good health and CMV-seronegative. CDR3 in DNA: TGTGCCAGCAGCTTTCCTAGCGGGGGAAGCACAGATACGCAGTATTTT. This encodes CASSFPSGGSTDTQYF.